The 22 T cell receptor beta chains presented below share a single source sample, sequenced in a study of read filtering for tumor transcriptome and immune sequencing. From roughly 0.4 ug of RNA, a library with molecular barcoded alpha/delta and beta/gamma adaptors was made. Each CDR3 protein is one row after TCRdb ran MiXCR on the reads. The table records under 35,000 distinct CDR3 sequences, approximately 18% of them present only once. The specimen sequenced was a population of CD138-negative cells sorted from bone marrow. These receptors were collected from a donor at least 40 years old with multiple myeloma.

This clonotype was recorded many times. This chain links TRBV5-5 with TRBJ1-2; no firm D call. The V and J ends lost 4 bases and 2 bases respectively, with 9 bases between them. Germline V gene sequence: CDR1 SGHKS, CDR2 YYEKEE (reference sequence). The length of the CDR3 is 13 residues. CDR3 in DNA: TGTGCCAGCAGCCCAAGCGAGAACTATGGCTACACCTTC. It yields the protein CASSPSENYGYTF.

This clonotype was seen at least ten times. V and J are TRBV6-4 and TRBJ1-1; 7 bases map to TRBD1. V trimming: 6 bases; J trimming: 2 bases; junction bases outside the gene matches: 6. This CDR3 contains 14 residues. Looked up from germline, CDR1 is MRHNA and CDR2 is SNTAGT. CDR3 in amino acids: CASRSWTGNTEAFF. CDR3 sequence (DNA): TGTGCCAGCAGGAGCTGGACAGGAAACACTGAAGCTTTCTTT.

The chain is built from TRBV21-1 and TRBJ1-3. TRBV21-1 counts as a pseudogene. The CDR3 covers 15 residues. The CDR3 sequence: CASTNRHGSGNTIYF. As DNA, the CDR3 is TGTGCCAGCACCAACAGGCACGGATCTGGAAACACCATATATTTT.

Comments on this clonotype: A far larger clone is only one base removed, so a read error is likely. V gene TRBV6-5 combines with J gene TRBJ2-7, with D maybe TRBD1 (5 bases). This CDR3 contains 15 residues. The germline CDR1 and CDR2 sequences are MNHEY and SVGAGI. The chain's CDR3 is CASCYSSDSSYEQYF. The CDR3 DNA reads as TGTGCCAGCTGTTACTCCTCCGACAGCTCCTACGAGCAGTACTTC.

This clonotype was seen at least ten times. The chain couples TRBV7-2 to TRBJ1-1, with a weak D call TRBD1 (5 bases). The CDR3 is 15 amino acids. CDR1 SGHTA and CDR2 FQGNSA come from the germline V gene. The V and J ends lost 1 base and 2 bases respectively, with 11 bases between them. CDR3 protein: CASSLGGASNTEAFF. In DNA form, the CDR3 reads TGTGCCAGCAGCTTAGGAGGGGCCTCAAACACTGAAGCTTTCTTT.

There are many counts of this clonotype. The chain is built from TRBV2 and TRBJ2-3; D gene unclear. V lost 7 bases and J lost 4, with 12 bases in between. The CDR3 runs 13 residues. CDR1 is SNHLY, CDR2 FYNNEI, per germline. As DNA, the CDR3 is TGTGCCAGCACGGGTCCCACCTCAGATACGCAGTATTTT. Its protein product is CASTGPTSDTQYF.

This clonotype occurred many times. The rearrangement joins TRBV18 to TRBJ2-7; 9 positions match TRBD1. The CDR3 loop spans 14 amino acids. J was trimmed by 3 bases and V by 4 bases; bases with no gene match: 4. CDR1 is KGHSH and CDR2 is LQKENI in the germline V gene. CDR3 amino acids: CASSLGQGIYEQYF. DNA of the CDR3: TGTGCCAGCTCACTCGGACAGGGGATCTACGAGCAGTACTTC.

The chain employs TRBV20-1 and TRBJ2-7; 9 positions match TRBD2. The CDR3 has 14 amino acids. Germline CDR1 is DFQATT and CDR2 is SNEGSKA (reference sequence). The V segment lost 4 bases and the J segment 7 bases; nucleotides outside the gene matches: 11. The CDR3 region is CSANPVAGEREQYF. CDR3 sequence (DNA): TGCAGTGCTAACCCCGTAGCGGGAGAACGGGAGCAGTACTTC.

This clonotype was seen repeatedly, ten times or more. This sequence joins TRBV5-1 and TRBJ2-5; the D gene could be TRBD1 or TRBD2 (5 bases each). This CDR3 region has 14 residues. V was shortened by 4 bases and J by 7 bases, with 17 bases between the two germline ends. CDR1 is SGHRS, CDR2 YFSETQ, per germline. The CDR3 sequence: CASSESEDGGTQYF. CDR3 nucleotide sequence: TGCGCCAGCAGCGAAAGCGAGGATGGGGGGACCCAGTACTTC.

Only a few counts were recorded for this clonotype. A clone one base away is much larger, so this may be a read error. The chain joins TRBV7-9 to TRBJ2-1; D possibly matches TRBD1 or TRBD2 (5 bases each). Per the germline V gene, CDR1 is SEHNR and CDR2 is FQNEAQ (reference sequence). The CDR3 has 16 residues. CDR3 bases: TGTGCCAGCACAGCCGGGGCGTCCCAGTCCTACAATGAGCAGCTCTTC. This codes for CASTAGASQSYNEQLF.

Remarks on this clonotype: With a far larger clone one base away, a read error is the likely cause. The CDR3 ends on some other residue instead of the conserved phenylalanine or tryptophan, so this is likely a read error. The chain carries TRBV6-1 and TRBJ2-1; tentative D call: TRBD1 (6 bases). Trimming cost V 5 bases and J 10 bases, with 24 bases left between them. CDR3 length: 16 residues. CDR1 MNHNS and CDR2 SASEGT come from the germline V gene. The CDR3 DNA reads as TGTGCCAGCAGTTACTCAGGGGACCCCTACCGCGGAGAGCAGTTCCTC. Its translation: CASSYSGDPYRGEQFL.

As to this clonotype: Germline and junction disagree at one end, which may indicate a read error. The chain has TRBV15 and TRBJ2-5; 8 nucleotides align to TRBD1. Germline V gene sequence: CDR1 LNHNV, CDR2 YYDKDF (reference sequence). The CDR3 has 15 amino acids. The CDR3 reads CVTSRDRGRQATQYF. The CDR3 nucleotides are TGTGTCACCAGCAGAGACAGGGGCCGCCAAGCGACCCAGTACTTC.

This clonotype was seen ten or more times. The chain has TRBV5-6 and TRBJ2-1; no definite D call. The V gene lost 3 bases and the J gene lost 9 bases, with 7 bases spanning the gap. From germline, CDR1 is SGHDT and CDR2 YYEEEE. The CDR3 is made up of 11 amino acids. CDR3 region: CASSWLSEQFF. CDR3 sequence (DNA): TGTGCCAGCAGCTGGTTGAGTGAGCAGTTCTTC.

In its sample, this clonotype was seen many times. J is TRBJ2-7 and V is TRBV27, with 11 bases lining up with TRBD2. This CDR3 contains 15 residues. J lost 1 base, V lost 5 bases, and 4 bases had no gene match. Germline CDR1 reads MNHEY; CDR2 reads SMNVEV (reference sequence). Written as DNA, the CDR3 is TGTGCCAGCAGTACCCGACTAGCGGGATCCTACGAGCAGTACTTC. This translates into CASSTRLAGSYEQYF.

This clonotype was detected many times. The chain's CDR3 is CSVRGSGRSETQYF. DNA for the CDR3: TGCAGCGTACGGGGAAGCGGGAGGTCAGAGACCCAGTACTTC. The chain recombines TRBV29-1 with TRBJ2-5; TRBD2 matches 9 bases. Losses at the gene ends were 6 bases for V and 4 bases for J; bases not matched to a gene: 9. There are 14 residues in the CDR3. In germline, CDR1 is SQVTM, CDR2 ANQGSEA.

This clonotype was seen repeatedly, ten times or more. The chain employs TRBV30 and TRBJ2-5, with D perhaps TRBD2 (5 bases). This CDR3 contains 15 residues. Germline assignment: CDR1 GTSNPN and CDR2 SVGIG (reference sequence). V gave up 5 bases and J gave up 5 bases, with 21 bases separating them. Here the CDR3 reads CAWGPPGLRGETQYF. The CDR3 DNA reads TGTGCCTGGGGTCCTCCAGGACTCCGAGGGGAGACCCAGTACTTC. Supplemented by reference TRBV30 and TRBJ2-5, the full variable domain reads SQTIHQWPATLVQPVGSPLSLECTVEGTSNPNLYWYRQAAGRGLQLLFYSVGIGQISSEVPQNLSASRPQDRQFILSSKKLLLSDSGFYLCAWGPPGLRGETQYFGPGTRLLVL.

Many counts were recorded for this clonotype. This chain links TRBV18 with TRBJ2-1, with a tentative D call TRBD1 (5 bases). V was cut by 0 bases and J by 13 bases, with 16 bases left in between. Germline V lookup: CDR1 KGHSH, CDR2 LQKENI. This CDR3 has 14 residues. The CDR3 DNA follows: TGTGCCAGCTCACCACCGCCCACAGGACCCACACAGTTCTTC. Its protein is CASSPPPTGPTQFF.

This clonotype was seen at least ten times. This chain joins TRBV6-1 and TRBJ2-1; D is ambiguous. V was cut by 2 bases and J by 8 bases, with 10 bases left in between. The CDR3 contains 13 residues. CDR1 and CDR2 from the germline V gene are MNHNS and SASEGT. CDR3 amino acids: CASSEPAVDEQFF. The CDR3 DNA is TGTGCCAGCAGTGAACCGGCGGTAGATGAGCAGTTCTTC.

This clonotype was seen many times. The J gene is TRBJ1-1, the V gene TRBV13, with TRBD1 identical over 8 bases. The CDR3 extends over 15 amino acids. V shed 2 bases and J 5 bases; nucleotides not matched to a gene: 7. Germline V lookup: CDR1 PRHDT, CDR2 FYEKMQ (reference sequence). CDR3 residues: CASSLRTGWKTEAFF. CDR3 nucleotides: TGTGCCAGCAGCTTACGGACAGGGTGGAAGACTGAAGCTTTCTTT.

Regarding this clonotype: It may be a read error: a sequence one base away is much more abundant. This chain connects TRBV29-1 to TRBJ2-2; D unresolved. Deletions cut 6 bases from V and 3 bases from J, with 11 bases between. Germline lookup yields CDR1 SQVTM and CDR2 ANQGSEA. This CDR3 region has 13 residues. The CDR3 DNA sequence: TGCAGCGTGGACCGTGCGGACACCGGGGAGCTGTTTTTT. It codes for CSVDRADTGELFF.

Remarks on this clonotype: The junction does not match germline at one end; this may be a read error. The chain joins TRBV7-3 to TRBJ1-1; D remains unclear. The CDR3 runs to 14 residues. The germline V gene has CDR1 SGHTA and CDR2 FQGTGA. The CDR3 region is CASSTHTESTEALF. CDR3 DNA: TGTGCCAGCAGCACCCACACGGAGAGCACTGAAGCTCTCTTT.

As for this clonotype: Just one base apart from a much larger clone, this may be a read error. The CDR3 DNA reads as TGTGCCAGCAACCCGGGACAGCTTAATGAAAAACGGTTTTTT. This encodes CASNPGQLNEKRFF. The rearrangement links TRBV2 to TRBJ1-4, with 7 bases that match TRBD1. This CDR3 region has 14 residues. The V gene's germline CDR1 is SNHLY and CDR2 FYNNEI.